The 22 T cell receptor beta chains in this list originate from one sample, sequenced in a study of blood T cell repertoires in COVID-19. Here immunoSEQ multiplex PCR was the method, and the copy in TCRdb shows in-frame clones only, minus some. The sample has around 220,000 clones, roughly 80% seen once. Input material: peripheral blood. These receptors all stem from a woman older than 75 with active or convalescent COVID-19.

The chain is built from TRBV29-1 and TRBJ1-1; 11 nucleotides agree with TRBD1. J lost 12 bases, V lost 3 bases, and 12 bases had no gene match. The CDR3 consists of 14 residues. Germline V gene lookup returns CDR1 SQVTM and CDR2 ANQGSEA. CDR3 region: CSVDRTGGISFSFF. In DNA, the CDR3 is TGCAGCGTTGATAGGACAGGGGGCATAAGCTTTTCTTTCTTT.

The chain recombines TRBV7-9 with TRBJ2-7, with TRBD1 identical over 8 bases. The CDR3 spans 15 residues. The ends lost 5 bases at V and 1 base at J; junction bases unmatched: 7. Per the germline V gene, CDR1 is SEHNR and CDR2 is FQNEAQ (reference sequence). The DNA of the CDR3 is TGTGCCAGCAGCCCAGGGGGCGCCTTTTCCTACGAGCAGTACTTC. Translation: CASSPGGAFSYEQYF. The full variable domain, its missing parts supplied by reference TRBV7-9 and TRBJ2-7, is DTGVSQNPRHKITKRGQNVTFRCDPISEHNRLYWYRQTLGQGPEFLTYFQNEAQLEKSRLLSDRFSAERPKGSFSTLEIQRTEQGDSAMYLCASSPGGAFSYEQYFGPGTRLTVT.

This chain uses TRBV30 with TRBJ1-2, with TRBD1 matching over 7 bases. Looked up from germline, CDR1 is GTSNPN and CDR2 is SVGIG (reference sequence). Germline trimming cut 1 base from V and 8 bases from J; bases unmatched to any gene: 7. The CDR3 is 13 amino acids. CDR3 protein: CAWSGRQGAGYTF. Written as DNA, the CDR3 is TGTGCCTGGAGTGGGAGACAGGGAGCGGGCTACACCTTC.

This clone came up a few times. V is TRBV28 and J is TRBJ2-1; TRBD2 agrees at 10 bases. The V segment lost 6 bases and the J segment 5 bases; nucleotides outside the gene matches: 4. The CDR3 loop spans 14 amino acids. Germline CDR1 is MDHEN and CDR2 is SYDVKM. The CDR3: CASRPAGGDNEQFF. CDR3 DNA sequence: TGTGCCAGCAGACCAGCGGGAGGGGACAATGAGCAGTTCTTC.

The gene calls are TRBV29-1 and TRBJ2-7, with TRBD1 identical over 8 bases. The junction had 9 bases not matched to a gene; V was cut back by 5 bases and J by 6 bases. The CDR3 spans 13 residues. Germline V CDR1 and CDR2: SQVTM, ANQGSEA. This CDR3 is CSVPRNRGTEQYF. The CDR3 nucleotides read TGCAGCGTTCCCAGAAACAGGGGGACCGAGCAGTACTTC.

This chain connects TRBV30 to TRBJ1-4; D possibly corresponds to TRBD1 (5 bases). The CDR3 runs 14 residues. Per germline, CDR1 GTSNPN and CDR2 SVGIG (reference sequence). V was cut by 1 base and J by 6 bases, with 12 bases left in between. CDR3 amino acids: CAWSGGGSDEKLFF. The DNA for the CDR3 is TGTGCCTGGAGTGGCGGGGGTTCGGATGAAAAACTGTTTTTT.

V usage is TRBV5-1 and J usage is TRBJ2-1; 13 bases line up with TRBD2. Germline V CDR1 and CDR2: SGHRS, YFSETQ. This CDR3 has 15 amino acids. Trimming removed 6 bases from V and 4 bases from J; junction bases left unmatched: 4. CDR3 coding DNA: TGCGCCAGCACGCAGACTAGCGGGGGGTACAATGAGCAGTTCTTC. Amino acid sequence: CASTQTSGGYNEQFF.

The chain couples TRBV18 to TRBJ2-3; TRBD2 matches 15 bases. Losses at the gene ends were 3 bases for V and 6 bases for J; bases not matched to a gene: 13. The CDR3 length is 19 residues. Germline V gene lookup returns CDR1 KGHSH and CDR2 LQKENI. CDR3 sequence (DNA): TGTGCCAGCTCACCCCAGTCCTGGACTAGCGGGGGGGCCGGGGATACGCAGTATTTT. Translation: CASSPQSWTSGGAGDTQYF.

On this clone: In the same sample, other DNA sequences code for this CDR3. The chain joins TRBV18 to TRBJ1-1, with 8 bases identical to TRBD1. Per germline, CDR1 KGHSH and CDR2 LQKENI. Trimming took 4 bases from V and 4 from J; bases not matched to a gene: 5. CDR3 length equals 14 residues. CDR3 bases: TGTGCCAGCTCACGCGGACAGGGCGGCACTGAAGCTTTCTTT. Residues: CASSRGQGGTEAFF.

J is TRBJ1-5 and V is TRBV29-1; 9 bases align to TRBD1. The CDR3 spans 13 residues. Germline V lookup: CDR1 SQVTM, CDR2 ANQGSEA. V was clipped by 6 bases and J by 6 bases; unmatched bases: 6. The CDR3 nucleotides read TGCAGCGTGAAACAGGGGGCCTCTCAGCCCCAGCATTTT. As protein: CSVKQGASQPQHF. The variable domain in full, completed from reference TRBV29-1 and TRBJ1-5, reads SAVISQKPSRDICQRGTSLTIQCQVDSQVTMMFWYRQQPGQSLTLIATANQGSEATYESGFVIDKFPISRPNLTFSTLTVSNMSPEDSSIYLCSVKQGASQPQHFGDGTRLSIL.

The CDR3 reads CSGGTSVYNEQFF. In DNA form, the CDR3 reads TGCAGCGGCGGGACTAGCGTATACAATGAGCAGTTCTTC. The chain is built from TRBV29-1 and TRBJ2-1, with TRBD2 identical over 10 bases. J was trimmed by 4 bases and V by 7 bases; bases with no gene match: 4. Germline CDR1 is SQVTM and CDR2 is ANQGSEA. The CDR3 is 13 residues long.

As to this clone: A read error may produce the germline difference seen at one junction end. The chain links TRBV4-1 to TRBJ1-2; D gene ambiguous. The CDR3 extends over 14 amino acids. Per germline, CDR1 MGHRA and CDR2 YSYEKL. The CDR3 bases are TGCGCCAGCACCCAGGCGGCGTCTAAATATGGCTACACCTTC. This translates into CASTQAASKYGYTF.

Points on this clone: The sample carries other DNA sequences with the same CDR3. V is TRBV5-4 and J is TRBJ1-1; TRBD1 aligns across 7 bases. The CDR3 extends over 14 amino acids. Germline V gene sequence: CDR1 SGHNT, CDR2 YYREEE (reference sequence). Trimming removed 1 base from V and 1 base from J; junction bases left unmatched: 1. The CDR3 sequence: CASSLRQGNTEAFF. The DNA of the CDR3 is TGTGCCAGCAGCTTGCGACAGGGGAACACTGAAGCTTTCTTT.

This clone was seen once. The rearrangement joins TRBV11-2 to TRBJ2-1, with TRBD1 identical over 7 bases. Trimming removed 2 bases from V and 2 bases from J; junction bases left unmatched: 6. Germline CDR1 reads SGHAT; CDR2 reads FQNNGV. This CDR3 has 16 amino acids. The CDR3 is CASSLTYRGTYNEQFF. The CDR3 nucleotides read TGTGCCAGCAGCTTAACCTACAGGGGCACCTACAATGAGCAGTTCTTC.

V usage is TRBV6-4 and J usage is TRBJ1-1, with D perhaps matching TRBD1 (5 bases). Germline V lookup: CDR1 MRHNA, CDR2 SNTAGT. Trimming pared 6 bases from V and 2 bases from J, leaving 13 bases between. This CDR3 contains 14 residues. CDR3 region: CASRAGGDNTEAFF. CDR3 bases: TGTGCCAGCAGGGCCGGAGGGGACAACACTGAAGCTTTCTTT.

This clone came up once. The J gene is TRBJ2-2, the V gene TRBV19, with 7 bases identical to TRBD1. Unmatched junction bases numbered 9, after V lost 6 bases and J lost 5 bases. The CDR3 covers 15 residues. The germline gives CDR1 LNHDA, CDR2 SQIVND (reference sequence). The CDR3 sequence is CASSPTRGRTGELFF. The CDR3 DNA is TGTGCCAGTAGCCCGACGAGGGGGCGGACCGGGGAGCTGTTTTTT.

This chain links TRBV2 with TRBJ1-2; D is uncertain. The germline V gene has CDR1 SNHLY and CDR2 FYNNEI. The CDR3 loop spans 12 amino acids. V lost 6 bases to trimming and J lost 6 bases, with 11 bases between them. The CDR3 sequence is CASSSGEDGYTF. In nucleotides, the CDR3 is TGTGCCAGCAGCAGCGGGGAGGATGGCTACACCTTC.

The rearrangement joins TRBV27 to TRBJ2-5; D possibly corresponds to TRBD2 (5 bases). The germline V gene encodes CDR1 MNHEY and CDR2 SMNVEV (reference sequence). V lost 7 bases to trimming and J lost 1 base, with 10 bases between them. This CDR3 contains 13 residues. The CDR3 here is CASKASGQETQYF. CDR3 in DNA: TGTGCCAGCAAGGCCAGCGGCCAAGAGACCCAGTACTTC.

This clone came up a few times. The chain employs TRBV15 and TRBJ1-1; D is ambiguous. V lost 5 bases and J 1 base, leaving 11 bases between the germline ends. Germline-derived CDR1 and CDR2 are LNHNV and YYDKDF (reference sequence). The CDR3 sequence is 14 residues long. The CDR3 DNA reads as TGTGCCACCAGCGACCATGCAGGGAACACTGAAGCTTTCTTT. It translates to CATSDHAGNTEAFF.

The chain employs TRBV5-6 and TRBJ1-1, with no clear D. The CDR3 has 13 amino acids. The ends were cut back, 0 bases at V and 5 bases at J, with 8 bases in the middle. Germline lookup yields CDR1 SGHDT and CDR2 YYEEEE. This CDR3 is CASSLGEVTEAFF. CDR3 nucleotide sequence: TGTGCCAGCAGCTTGGGAGAGGTGACTGAAGCTTTCTTT.

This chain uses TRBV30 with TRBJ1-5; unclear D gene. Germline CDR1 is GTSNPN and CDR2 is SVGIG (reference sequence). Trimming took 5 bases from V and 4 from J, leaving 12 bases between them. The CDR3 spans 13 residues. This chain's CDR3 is CAWSNSENQPQHF. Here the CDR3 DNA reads TGTGCCTGGTCGAACTCGGAGAATCAGCCCCAGCATTTT.

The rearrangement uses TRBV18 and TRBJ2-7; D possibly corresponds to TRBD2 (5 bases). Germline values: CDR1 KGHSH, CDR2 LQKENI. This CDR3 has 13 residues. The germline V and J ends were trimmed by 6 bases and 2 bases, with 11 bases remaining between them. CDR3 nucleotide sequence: TGTGCCAGCTCGTCCGGGAAAGCCTACGAGCAGTACTTC. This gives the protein CASSSGKAYEQYF.